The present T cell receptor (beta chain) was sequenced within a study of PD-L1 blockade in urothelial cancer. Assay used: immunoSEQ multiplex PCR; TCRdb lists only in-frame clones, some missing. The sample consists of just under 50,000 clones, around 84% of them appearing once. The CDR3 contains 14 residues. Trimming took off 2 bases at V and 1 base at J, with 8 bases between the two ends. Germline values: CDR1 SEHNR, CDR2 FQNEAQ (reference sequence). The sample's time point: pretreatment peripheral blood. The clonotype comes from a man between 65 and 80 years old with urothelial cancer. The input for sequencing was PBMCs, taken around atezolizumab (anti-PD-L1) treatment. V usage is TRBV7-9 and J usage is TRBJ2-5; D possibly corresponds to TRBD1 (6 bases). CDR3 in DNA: TGTGCCAGCAGCTTACTACAGGGCCAAGAGACCCAGTACTTC. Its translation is CASSLLQGQETQYF.